Sequencing of this T cell receptor beta chain was carried out in a study of cytomegalovirus exposure and HLA in healthy donors. Vbeta (60) and Jbeta (13) primers were used in the PCR. Source study methods: A follow-up analysis tallied tens of millions of unique TCR beta chains, approximately 11 million shared. Some clones are missing from TCRdb's copy, which holds only in-frame ones; the method was immunoSEQ multiplex PCR. The V and J calls and the clone size are those of that table, but D and trimming were determined from the DNA. The sample lists over 110,000 clones; around 78% were seen once. CDR1 and CDR2 from the germline V gene are ENHRY and SYGVKD. This CDR3 is built from 15 residues. J gave up 1 base and V 11 bases, and 8 bases lay outside the gene matches.

The sample taken for sequencing was PBMCs. The chain combines TRBV10-3 with TRBJ2-1; 10 positions match TRBD2. The receptor's source is a woman aged 40 to 50 in good health and CMV-seropositive. CDR3 in DNA: TGTGCCTCCCTTGGACTAGCGGCTTCCTACAATGAGCAGTTCTTC. Protein: CASLGLAASYNEQFF.